The following is a T cell receptor (beta chain) sequence with its context. Antigen specificity is unknown. Other DNA variants within this sample encode the same CDR3. Using immunoSEQ multiplex PCR, the repertoire was profiled, and TCRdb retains in-frame clones only, with some absent. The sample contains 100,000 to 150,000 clones, just under 95% of which appear only once. Germline CDR1 MNHEY, CDR2 SVGAGI. The length of the CDR3 is 13 residues. The V gene lost 0 bases and the J gene lost 6 bases, with 9 bases spanning the gap. The sample is drawn from a study of cytomegalovirus exposure and HLA in healthy donors. General study results and limits: A later analysis found first-cohort TCR clusters tended to co-occur in the roughly 120 validation repertoires.

The gene calls are TRBV6-5 and TRBJ2-7; D is possibly TRBD2 (5 bases). The clonotype originates from a woman between 18 and 29 years old in good health and CMV-seronegative. Input material: PBMCs. The CDR3 DNA is TGTGCCAGCAGTTACTCGGCTAGCTTCGAGCAGTACTTC. Translated, it gives CASSYSASFEQYF.